This entry features one T cell receptor (beta chain) sequence. This specimen comes from a study of beta chain features in type 1 diabetes. The wider study: Across all samples, over 85 million sorted cells were examined.

The isolated RNA, all of it, was reverse transcribed, so expressed TCRB transcripts were what got sequenced. The data were produced by immunoSEQ multiplex PCR, yet TCRdb's version contains in-frame clones alone and is incomplete. This table holds a few hundred thousand clones, roughly 13% found once. The CDR3 has 14 residues. Trimming pared 0 bases from V and 1 base from J, leaving 8 bases between. Germline values: CDR1 SGHNT, CDR2 YYREEE (reference sequence). The genes are TRBV5-4 and TRBJ2-7; unclear D gene. The sequence was obtained from a man between 18 and 35 years old in good health. What was sequenced was naive CD4+ T cells from blood. In nucleotides, the CDR3 is TGTGCCAGCAGCTTGGGCGCGGATTCCTACGAGCAGTACTTC. Amino acid sequence: CASSLGADSYEQYF.